Sequencing of this T cell receptor beta chain was carried out in a study of PD-1 blockade in classical Hodgkin lymphoma. Study conclusions and caveats: The diversity seen at baseline in complete responders resembled that of newly diagnosed patients. Baseline TCR diversity was reportedly lower in newly diagnosed patients than healthy donors.

Concerning this clone: The antigen remains undetermined.

Time point here: cycle 4 day 1 (C4D1), after around six weeks of nivolumab. Relapses following autologous stem cell transplantation were seen in all patients, with brentuximab vedotin exposure varying. Magnetic negative selection was used to purify CD4+ T cells from thawed PBMCs. Assay used: immunoSEQ multiplex PCR; TCRdb lists only in-frame clones, some missing. The sample holds 29,000 or so clones, approximately 80% seen once. J lost 0 bases, V lost 2 bases, and 3 bases had no gene match. CDR1 and CDR2 (germline): SGHRS, YFSETQ. The CDR3 has 16 amino acids. The V gene is TRBV5-1, the J gene TRBJ1-4, with 8 nucleotides matching TRBD1. The sequencing here drew on CD4+ T cells from blood, taken before the fourth cycle of nivolumab. This TCR derives from a human donor with classical Hodgkin lymphoma. CDR3 loop: CASSFGTGATNEKLFF. The CDR3 DNA reads as TGCGCCAGCAGCTTCGGGACAGGAGCAACTAATGAAAAACTGTTTTTT.